A selection of T cell receptor beta chains follows, all from one sample in a study of beta chain features in type 1 diabetes. Assay used: immunoSEQ multiplex PCR; TCRdb lists only in-frame clones, some missing. Here the sample spans over 500,000 clones, roughly a sixth being singletons. Material: naive CD4+ T cells from blood. Receptor source: a young man in good health. Both conserved end residues are part of each CDR3. A D gene is named only where the DNA matches it firmly. Only some rows state a clone size, as once, few, many or a class for expanded clones.

J gene: TRBJ2-3
V gene: TRBV7-2
clone size: few
D gene: TRBD2
CDR3 protein: CATSRAGGPDTQYF
CDR3 DNA: TGTGCCACCTCACGGGCGGGAGGGCCAGATACGCAGTATTTT

J gene: TRBJ2-5
V gene: TRBV5-8
clone size: -
D gene: -
CDR3 protein: CASSLQGRRGETQYF
CDR3 DNA: TGTGCCAGCAGCTTACAGGGTAGGAGGGGAGAGACCCAGTACTTC

J gene: TRBJ2-1
V gene: TRBV9
clone size: few
D gene: -
CDR3 protein: CASSVEPGYNEQFF
CDR3 DNA: TGTGCCAGCAGCGTAGAACCGGGCTACAATGAGCAGTTCTTC

J gene: TRBJ2-3
V gene: TRBV9
clone size: few
D gene: -
CDR3 protein: CASSGTALSTDTQYF
CDR3 DNA: TGTGCCAGCAGCGGGACGGCATTAAGCACAGATACGCAGTATTTT

J gene: TRBJ1-5
V gene: TRBV9
clone size: -
D gene: -
CDR3 protein: CASSVGANQPQHF
CDR3 DNA: TGTGCCAGCAGCGTAGGGGCTAATCAGCCCCAGCATTTT

J gene: TRBJ2-7
V gene: TRBV7-8
clone size: -
D gene: TRBD1
CDR3 protein: CASSGQGYYEQYF
CDR3 DNA: TGTGCCAGCAGCGGACAGGGTTATTACGAGCAGTACTTC

J gene: TRBJ2-5
V gene: TRBV11-2
clone size: -
D gene: TRBD2
CDR3 protein: CASSLPGLAGTETQYF
CDR3 DNA: TGTGCCAGCAGCCTACCGGGACTAGCGGGTACGGAGACCCAGTACTTC

J gene: TRBJ2-1
V gene: TRBV6-5
clone size: few
D gene: -
CDR3 protein: CASSYQNTGINEQFF
CDR3 DNA: TGTGCCAGCAGTTACCAAAATACAGGAATCAATGAGCAGTTCTTC

J gene: TRBJ2-1
V gene: TRBV5-8
clone size: -
D gene: -
CDR3 protein: CASSLGTFSYNEQFF
CDR3 DNA: TGTGCCAGCAGCTTGGGGACGTTCTCCTACAATGAGCAGTTCTTC

J gene: TRBJ1-4
V gene: TRBV7-9
clone size: -
D gene: -
CDR3 protein: CASSLGGVGTGYEKLFF
CDR3 DNA: TGTGCCAGCAGCTTAGGCGGTGTAGGCACGGGTTATGAAAAACTGTTTTTT

J gene: TRBJ1-6
V gene: TRBV28
clone size: -
D gene: -
CDR3 protein: CASSSGEGNSPLHF
CDR3 DNA: TGTGCCAGCAGTTCGGGAGAGGGTAATTCACCCCTCCACTTT

J gene: TRBJ1-4
V gene: TRBV30
clone size: few
D gene: TRBD1
CDR3 protein: CAWSPTGGLGEKLFF
CDR3 DNA: TGTGCCTGGAGTCCCACAGGGGGACTGGGGGAAAAACTGTTTTTT

J gene: TRBJ2-7
V gene: TRBV29-1
clone size: -
D gene: -
CDR3 protein: CSVGSGSIYEQYF
CDR3 DNA: TGCAGCGTTGGGAGCGGTTCGATCTACGAGCAGTACTTC

J gene: TRBJ2-1
V gene: TRBV10-3
clone size: -
D gene: TRBD2
CDR3 protein: CAISSASGGRNEQFF
CDR3 DNA: TGTGCCATCAGCTCCGCTAGCGGGGGGAGGAATGAGCAGTTCTTC

J gene: TRBJ1-5
V gene: TRBV29-1
clone size: few
D gene: TRBD1
CDR3 protein: CSVGTVDPFQPQHF
CDR3 DNA: TGCAGCGTAGGGACAGTCGATCCCTTCCAGCCCCAGCATTTT

J gene: TRBJ2-7
V gene: TRBV7-3
clone size: few
D gene: -
CDR3 protein: CASSSPYEQYF
CDR3 DNA: TGTGCCAGCAGCAGCCCTTATGAGCAGTACTTC

J gene: TRBJ1-3
V gene: TRBV7-2
clone size: -
D gene: -
CDR3 protein: CASSLLSGNTIYF
CDR3 DNA: TGTGCCAGCAGCTTACTCTCTGGAAACACCATATATTTT

J gene: TRBJ1-5
V gene: TRBV9
clone size: -
D gene: -
CDR3 protein: CASSVGVGNQPQHF
CDR3 DNA: TGTGCCAGCAGCGTAGGGGTTGGGAATCAGCCCCAGCATTTT

J gene: TRBJ2-7
V gene: TRBV5-8
clone size: few
D gene: -
CDR3 protein: CASSILGAILSEQYF
CDR3 DNA: TGTGCCAGCAGTATCTTGGGGGCTATTTTGTCCGAGCAGTACTTC

J gene: TRBJ2-7
V gene: TRBV5-4
clone size: -
D gene: TRBD2
CDR3 protein: CASSLGTSYYEQYF
CDR3 DNA: TGTGCCAGCAGCTTGGGGACTAGCTACTACGAGCAGTACTTC

J gene: TRBJ1-2
V gene: TRBV7-9
clone size: few
D gene: TRBD1
CDR3 protein: CASSFTYTGGIYGYTF
CDR3 DNA: TGTGCCAGCAGCTTTACTTACACAGGGGGGATCTATGGCTACACCTTC

J gene: TRBJ1-1
V gene: TRBV2
clone size: few
D gene: -
CDR3 protein: CASSSQGITEAFF
CDR3 DNA: TGTGCCAGCAGTTCGCAGGGGATCACTGAAGCTTTCTTT

J gene: TRBJ2-3
V gene: TRBV13
clone size: -
D gene: -
CDR3 protein: CASSQLFYSTDTQYF
CDR3 DNA: TGTGCCAGCAGCCAACTATTCTATAGCACAGATACGCAGTATTTT

J gene: TRBJ1-5
V gene: TRBV7-9
clone size: -
D gene: -
CDR3 protein: CASSSRPGRGDQPQHF
CDR3 DNA: TGTGCCAGCAGCTCCCGCCCCGGAAGGGGGGATCAGCCCCAGCATTTT

J gene: TRBJ2-6
V gene: TRBV5-4
clone size: -
D gene: -
CDR3 protein: CASSLAFSGANVLTF
CDR3 DNA: TGTGCCAGCAGCTTGGCTTTCTCTGGGGCCAACGTCCTGACTTTC

J gene: TRBJ2-3
V gene: TRBV9
clone size: -
D gene: TRBD2
CDR3 protein: CASSVSPPPGWRGTVGTQYF
CDR3 DNA: TGTGCCAGCAGCGTATCCCCCCCTCCAGGGTGGCGGGGGACTGTTGGTACGCAGTATTTT

J gene: TRBJ1-5
V gene: TRBV30
clone size: few
D gene: -
CDR3 protein: CAWSVVGGQPQHF
CDR3 DNA: TGTGCCTGGAGTGTAGTAGGGGGACAGCCCCAGCATTTT

J gene: TRBJ1-2
V gene: TRBV29-1
clone size: -
D gene: -
CDR3 protein: CSVEIGGGYTF
CDR3 DNA: TGCAGCGTTGAAATTGGGGGTGGCTACACCTTC

J gene: TRBJ2-5
V gene: TRBV6-6
clone size: few
D gene: TRBD1
CDR3 protein: CASRPTGETQYF
CDR3 DNA: TGTGCCAGCAGACCGACAGGGGAGACCCAGTACTTC

J gene: TRBJ2-3
V gene: TRBV7-8
clone size: -
D gene: -
CDR3 protein: CASSSRRTPTTDTQYF
CDR3 DNA: TGTGCCAGCAGCTCAAGACGGACCCCCACGACAGATACGCAGTATTTT

J gene: TRBJ1-1
V gene: TRBV7-9
clone size: -
D gene: -
CDR3 protein: CASSLAGGMNTEAFF
CDR3 DNA: TGTGCCAGCAGCTTAGCGGGCGGAATGAACACTGAAGCTTTCTTT

J gene: TRBJ2-3
V gene: TRBV9
clone size: -
D gene: TRBD2
CDR3 protein: CASSVAATSGQNTQYF
CDR3 DNA: TGTGCCAGCAGCGTAGCTGCGACTAGCGGACAGAATACGCAGTATTTT

J gene: TRBJ2-1
V gene: TRBV5-1
clone size: -
D gene: TRBD1
CDR3 protein: CASQTHGTEYNEQFF
CDR3 DNA: TGCGCCAGCCAAACACACGGGACAGAATACAATGAGCAGTTCTTC

J gene: TRBJ1-1
V gene: TRBV7-6
clone size: -
D gene: -
CDR3 protein: CASSSRGRTEAFF
CDR3 DNA: TGTGCCAGCAGCTCCAGGGGACGCACTGAAGCTTTCTTT

J gene: TRBJ2-5
V gene: TRBV6-5
clone size: -
D gene: TRBD1
CDR3 protein: CASRRGTAPGETQYF
CDR3 DNA: TGTGCCAGCAGGAGAGGGACAGCCCCAGGGGAGACCCAGTACTTC

J gene: TRBJ2-5
V gene: TRBV15
clone size: -
D gene: -
CDR3 protein: CATSPPGPVETQYF
CDR3 DNA: TGTGCCACCAGCCCTCCCGGACCAGTAGAGACCCAGTACTTC

J gene: TRBJ2-5
V gene: TRBV11-2
clone size: few
D gene: TRBD1
CDR3 protein: CASTIGQGQETQYF
CDR3 DNA: TGTGCCAGCACCATCGGACAGGGCCAAGAGACCCAGTACTTC

J gene: TRBJ1-2
V gene: TRBV2
clone size: -
D gene: -
CDR3 protein: CASSEDSYGYTF
CDR3 DNA: TGTGCCAGCAGTGAGGACAGCTATGGCTACACCTTC

J gene: TRBJ2-5
V gene: TRBV5-5
clone size: -
D gene: -
CDR3 protein: CASTERGARTETQYF
CDR3 DNA: TGTGCCAGCACCGAGAGGGGGGCGCGCACAGAGACCCAGTACTTC

J gene: TRBJ2-3
V gene: TRBV7-2
clone size: -
D gene: TRBD2
CDR3 protein: CASSLGTGTSGTDTQYF
CDR3 DNA: TGTGCCAGCAGCTTGGGAACCGGGACTAGCGGCACAGATACGCAGTATTTT

J gene: TRBJ2-4
V gene: TRBV19
clone size: -
D gene: -
CDR3 protein: CASSITGTALDIQYF
CDR3 DNA: TGTGCCAGTAGTATAACTGGGACCGCACTAGACATTCAGTACTTC

J gene: TRBJ2-1
V gene: TRBV28
clone size: -
D gene: -
CDR3 protein: CASSFMGGFGNEQFF
CDR3 DNA: TGTGCCAGCAGTTTTATGGGGGGTTTTGGGAATGAGCAGTTCTTC

J gene: TRBJ1-5
V gene: TRBV4-3
clone size: -
D gene: -
CDR3 protein: CASSQDERGGGSNQPQHF
CDR3 DNA: TGCGCCAGCAGCCAAGATGAGAGGGGCGGGGGTAGCAATCAGCCCCAGCATTTT

J gene: TRBJ2-2
V gene: TRBV6-6
clone size: few
D gene: -
CDR3 protein: CASRISDPPGELFF
CDR3 DNA: TGTGCCAGCAGGATTAGCGATCCGCCCGGGGAGCTGTTTTTT

J gene: TRBJ1-6
V gene: TRBV5-4
clone size: few
D gene: -
CDR3 protein: CASSFGGAKSPLHF
CDR3 DNA: TGTGCCAGCAGCTTTGGGGGCGCAAAATCACCCCTCCACTTT

J gene: TRBJ1-6
V gene: TRBV14
clone size: -
D gene: -
CDR3 protein: CASSQDVAGGSPLHF
CDR3 DNA: TGTGCCAGCAGCCAAGATGTGGCTGGGGGTTCACCCCTCCACTTT

J gene: TRBJ2-7
V gene: TRBV2
clone size: few
D gene: -
CDR3 protein: CASSQDFPYEQYF
CDR3 DNA: TGTGCCAGCAGTCAGGACTTCCCCTACGAGCAGTACTTC

J gene: TRBJ2-5
V gene: TRBV5-4
clone size: few
D gene: -
CDR3 protein: CASSLVAEQETQYF
CDR3 DNA: TGTGCCAGCAGCTTGGTTGCGGAGCAAGAGACCCAGTACTTC

J gene: TRBJ1-3
V gene: TRBV4-1
clone size: -
D gene: -
CDR3 protein: CASSQRPRLDTIYF
CDR3 DNA: TGCGCCAGCAGCCAGAGGCCCCGGTTGGACACCATATATTTT

J gene: TRBJ1-1
V gene: TRBV7-2
clone size: few
D gene: -
CDR3 protein: CASSLEVGKNTEAFF
CDR3 DNA: TGTGCCAGCAGCTTAGAAGTAGGGAAGAACACTGAAGCTTTCTTT

J gene: TRBJ2-3
V gene: TRBV19
clone size: few
D gene: TRBD2
CDR3 protein: CASSIFLLTLGLGDTDTQYF
CDR3 DNA: TGTGCCAGTAGTATTTTCCTCCTAACCCTGGGACTAGGGGACACGGATACGCAGTATTTT

J gene: TRBJ2-7
V gene: TRBV11-2
clone size: -
D gene: -
CDR3 protein: CASSLVKGTGEQYF
CDR3 DNA: TGTGCCAGCAGCTTAGTTAAGGGTACAGGCGAGCAGTACTTC

J gene: TRBJ2-1
V gene: TRBV11-3
clone size: once
D gene: -
CDR3 protein: CASSLATVGRVYEQFF
CDR3 DNA: TGTGCCAGCAGCTTAGCGACCGTTGGCAGGGTCTATGAGCAGTTCTTC

J gene: TRBJ1-1
V gene: TRBV6-1
clone size: -
D gene: -
CDR3 protein: CASTVNTEAFF
CDR3 DNA: TGTGCCAGCACAGTGAACACTGAAGCTTTCTTT